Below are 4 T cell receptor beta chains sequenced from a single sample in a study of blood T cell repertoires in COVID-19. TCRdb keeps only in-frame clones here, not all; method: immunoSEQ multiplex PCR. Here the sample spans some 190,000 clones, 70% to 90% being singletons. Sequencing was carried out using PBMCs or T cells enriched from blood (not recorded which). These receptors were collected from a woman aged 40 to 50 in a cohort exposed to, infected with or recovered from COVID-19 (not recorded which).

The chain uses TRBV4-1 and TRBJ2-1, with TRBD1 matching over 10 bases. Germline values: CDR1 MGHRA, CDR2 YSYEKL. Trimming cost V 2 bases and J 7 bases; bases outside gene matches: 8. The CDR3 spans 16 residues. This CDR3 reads CASSQPGTGAWNEQFF. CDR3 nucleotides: TGCGCCAGCAGCCAACCCGGGACAGGGGCCTGGAATGAGCAGTTCTTC.

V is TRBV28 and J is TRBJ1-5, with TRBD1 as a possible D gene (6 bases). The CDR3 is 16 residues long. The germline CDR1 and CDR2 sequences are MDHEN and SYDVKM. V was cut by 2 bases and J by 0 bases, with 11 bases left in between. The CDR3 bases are TGTGCCAGCAGTTTACCGGCAGGGGTTAGCAATCAGCCCCAGCATTTT. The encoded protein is CASSLPAGVSNQPQHF.

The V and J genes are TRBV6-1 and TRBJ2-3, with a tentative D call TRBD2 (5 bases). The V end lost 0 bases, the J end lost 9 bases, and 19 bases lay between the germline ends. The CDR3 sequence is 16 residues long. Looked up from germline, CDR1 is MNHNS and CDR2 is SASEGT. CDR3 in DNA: TGTGCCAGCAGTGAAGCGCGTACGGATCGGGGATGGACGCAGTATTTT. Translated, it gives CASSEARTDRGWTQYF.

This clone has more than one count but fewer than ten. DNA for the CDR3: TGTGCCAGCAGCCCTGGGACTAGCGGGAGGGCCCCTCACTACGAGCAGTACTTC. This sequence encodes CASSPGTSGRAPHYEQYF. The gene calls are TRBV9 and TRBJ2-7, with 16 bases identical to TRBD2. J was trimmed by 3 bases and V by 4 bases; bases with no gene match: 10. The germline gives CDR1 SGDLS, CDR2 YYNGEE. This CDR3 has 18 residues.